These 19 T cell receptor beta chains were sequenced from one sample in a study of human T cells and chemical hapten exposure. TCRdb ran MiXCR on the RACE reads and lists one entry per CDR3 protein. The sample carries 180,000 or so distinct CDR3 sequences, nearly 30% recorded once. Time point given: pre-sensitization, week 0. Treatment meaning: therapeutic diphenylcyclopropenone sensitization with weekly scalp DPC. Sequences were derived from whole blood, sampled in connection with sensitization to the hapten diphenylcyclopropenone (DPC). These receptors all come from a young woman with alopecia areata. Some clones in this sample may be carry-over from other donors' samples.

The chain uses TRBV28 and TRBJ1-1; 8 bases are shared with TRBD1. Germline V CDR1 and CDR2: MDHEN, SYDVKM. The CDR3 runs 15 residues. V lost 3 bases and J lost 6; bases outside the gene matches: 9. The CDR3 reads CASSFRTGTTPEAFF. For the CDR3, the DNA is TGTGCCAGCAGTTTTCGGACAGGGACTACGCCTGAAGCTTTCTTT.

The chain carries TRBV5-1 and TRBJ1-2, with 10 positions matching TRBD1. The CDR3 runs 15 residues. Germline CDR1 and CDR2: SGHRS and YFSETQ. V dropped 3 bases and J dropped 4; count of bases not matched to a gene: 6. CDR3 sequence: CASSYDRGQSYGYTF. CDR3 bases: TGCGCCAGCAGCTACGACAGGGGGCAGAGCTATGGCTACACCTTC.

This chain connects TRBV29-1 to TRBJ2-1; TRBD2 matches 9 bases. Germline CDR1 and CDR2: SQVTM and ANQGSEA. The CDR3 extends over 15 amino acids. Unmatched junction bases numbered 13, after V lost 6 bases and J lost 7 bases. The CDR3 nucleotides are TGCAGCGTAGGGCTGTGGGCGGGAGGGGAAAATGAGCAGTTCTTC. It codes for CSVGLWAGGENEQFF.

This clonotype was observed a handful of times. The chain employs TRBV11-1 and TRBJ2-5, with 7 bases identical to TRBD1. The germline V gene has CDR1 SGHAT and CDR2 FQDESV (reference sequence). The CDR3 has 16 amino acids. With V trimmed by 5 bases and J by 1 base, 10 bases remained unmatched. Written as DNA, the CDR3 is TGTGCCAGCAGCGTCCGGACAGGAGGATCCCAAGAGACCCAGTACTTC. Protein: CASSVRTGGSQETQYF.

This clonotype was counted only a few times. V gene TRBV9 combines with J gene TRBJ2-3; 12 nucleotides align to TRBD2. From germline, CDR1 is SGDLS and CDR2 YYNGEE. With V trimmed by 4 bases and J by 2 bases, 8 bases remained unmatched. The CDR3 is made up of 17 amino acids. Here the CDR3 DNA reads TGTGCCAGCAGCCTCTCGACTAGCGGGGGACCCACAGATACGCAGTATTTT. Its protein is CASSLSTSGGPTDTQYF.

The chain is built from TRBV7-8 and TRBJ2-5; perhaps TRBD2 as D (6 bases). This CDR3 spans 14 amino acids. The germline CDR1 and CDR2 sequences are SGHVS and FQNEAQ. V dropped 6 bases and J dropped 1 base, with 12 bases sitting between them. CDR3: CASSPGEGQETQYF. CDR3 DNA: TGTGCCAGCAGTCCGGGAGAAGGCCAAGAGACCCAGTACTTC. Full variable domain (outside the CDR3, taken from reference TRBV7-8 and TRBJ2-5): GAGVSQSPRYKVAKRGQDVALRCDPISGHVSLFWYQQALGQGPEFLTYFQNEAQLDKSGLPSDRFFAERPEGSVSTLKIQRTQQEDSAVYLCASSPGEGQETQYFGPGTRLLVL.

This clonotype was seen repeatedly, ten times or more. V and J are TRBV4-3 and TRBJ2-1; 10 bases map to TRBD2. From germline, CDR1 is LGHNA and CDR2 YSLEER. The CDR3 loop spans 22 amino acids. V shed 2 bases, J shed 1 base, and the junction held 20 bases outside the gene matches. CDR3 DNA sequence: TGCGCCAGCAGCCAATCCATCCCTTCGCAGAGTAGCGGGGGGAGTTCCTACAATGAGCAGTTCTTC. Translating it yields CASSQSIPSQSSGGSSYNEQFF.

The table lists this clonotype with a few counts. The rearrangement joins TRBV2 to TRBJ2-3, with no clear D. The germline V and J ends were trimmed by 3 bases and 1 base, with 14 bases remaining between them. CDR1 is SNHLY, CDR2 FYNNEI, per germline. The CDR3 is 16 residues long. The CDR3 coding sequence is TGTGCCAGCAGTGAGAGGCCAGGCCTTGGCACAGATACGCAGTATTTT. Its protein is CASSERPGLGTDTQYF.

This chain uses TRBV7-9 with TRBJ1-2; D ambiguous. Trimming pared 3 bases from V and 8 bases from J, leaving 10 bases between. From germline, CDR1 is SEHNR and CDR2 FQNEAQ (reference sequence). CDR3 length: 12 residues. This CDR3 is CASSFMTAGYTF. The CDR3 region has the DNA TGTGCCAGCAGCTTTATGACGGCCGGCTACACCTTC.

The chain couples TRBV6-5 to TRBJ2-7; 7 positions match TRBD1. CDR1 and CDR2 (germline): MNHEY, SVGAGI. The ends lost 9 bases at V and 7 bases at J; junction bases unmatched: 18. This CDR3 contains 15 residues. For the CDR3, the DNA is TGTGCCAGTATTGATTTACGACAGGGTTCAATGGAGCAGTACTTC. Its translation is CASIDLRQGSMEQYF.

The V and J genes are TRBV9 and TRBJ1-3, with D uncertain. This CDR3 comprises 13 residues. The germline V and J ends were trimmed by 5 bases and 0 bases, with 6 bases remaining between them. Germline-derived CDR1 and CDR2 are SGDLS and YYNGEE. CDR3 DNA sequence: TGTGCCAGCAGGCAGAACTCTGGAAACACCATATATTTT. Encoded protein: CASRQNSGNTIYF.

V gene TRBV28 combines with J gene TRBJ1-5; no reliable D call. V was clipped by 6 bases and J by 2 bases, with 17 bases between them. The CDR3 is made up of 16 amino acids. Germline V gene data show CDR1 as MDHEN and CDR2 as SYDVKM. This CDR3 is CASSAGRSGGNQPQHF. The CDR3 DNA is TGTGCCAGCAGCGCTGGACGGTCTGGAGGCAATCAGCCCCAGCATTTT.

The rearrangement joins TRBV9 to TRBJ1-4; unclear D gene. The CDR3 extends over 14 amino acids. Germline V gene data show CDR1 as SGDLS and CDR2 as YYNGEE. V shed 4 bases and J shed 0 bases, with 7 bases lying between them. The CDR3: CASSRVATNEKLFF. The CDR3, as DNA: TGTGCCAGCAGCCGAGTTGCAACTAATGAAAAACTGTTTTTT.

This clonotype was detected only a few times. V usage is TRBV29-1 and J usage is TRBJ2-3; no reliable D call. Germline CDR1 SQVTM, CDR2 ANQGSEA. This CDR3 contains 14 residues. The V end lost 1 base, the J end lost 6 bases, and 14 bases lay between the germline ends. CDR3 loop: CSVEGLGSADTQYF. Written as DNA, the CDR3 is TGCAGCGTTGAAGGTTTAGGGTCGGCCGATACGCAGTATTTT.

Here the CDR3 DNA reads TGTGCCAGAAGCTTTCCGGGAAACTATGGCTACACCTTC. It codes for CARSFPGNYGYTF. The chain carries TRBV5-3 and TRBJ1-2; D uncertain. TRBV5-3 carries the ORF label, with uncertain function. Trimming pared 2 bases from V and 2 bases from J, leaving 7 bases between. The CDR3 contains 13 residues.

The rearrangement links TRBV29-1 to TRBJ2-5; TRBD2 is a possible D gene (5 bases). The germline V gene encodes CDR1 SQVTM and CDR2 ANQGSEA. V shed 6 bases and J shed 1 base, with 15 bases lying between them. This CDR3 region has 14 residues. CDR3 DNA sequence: TGCAGCGTCTCGAGGGAGCCTTCCCAAGAGACCCAGTACTTC. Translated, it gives CSVSREPSQETQYF. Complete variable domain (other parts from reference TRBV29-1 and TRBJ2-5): SAVISQKPSRDICQRGTSLTIQCQVDSQVTMMFWYRQQPGQSLTLIATANQGSEATYESGFVIDKFPISRPNLTFSTLTVSNMSPEDSSIYLCSVSREPSQETQYFGPGTRLLVL.

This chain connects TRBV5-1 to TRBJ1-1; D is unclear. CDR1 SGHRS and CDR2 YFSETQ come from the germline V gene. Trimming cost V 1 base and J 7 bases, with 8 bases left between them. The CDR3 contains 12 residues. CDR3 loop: CASSLNQNEAFF. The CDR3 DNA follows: TGCGCCAGCAGCTTGAATCAAAATGAAGCTTTCTTT. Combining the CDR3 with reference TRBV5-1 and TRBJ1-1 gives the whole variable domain KAGVTQTPRYLIKTRGQQVTLSCSPISGHRSVSWYQQTPGQGLQFLFEYFSETQRNKGNFPGRFSGRQFSNSRSEMNVSTLELGDSALYLCASSLNQNEAFFGQGTRLTVV.

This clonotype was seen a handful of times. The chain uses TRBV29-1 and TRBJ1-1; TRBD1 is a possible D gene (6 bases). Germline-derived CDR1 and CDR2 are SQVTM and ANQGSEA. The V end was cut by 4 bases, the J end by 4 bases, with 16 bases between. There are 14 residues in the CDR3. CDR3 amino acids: CSVALGGPGTEAFF. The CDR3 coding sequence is TGCAGCGTTGCCTTGGGGGGCCCGGGCACTGAAGCTTTCTTT.

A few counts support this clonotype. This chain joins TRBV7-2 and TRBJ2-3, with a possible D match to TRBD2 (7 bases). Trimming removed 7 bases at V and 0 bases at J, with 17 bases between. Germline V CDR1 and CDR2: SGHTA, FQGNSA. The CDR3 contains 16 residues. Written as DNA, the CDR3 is TGTGCCAGCAACGTTCTAGGGGGGGGTAGCACAGATACGCAGTATTTT. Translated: CASNVLGGGSTDTQYF.